This TCR beta chain was recovered during a study of T cell repertoires in aging, cancer and after chemotherapy. Peripheral blood genomic DNA, not sorted cells or RNA, was the template. V was trimmed by 4 bases and J by 2 bases, leaving 11 bases between them. Germline V gives CDR1 SQVTM, CDR2 ANQGSEA. The CDR3 totals 13 residues. TRB rearrangements spanning V, D and J were amplified using mixed TRB-A/B primers. TCRdb re-called the multiplex PCR reads through MiXCR, storing one row per CDR3 protein. The table lists 7,500 or so distinct CDR3 sequences, about 38% of them singletons. Findings of the study overall: Age-matched healthy donors had significantly more diverse, less clonal blood TCR repertoires than untreated cancer patients.

This clonotype has more than one count but fewer than ten. The antigen remains unidentified. The sequenced sample was blood. This chain links TRBV29-1 with TRBJ1-1; the D is unclear. The TCR originated in a human donor in good health. CDR3 sequence reads: CSVATDPNTEAFF. CDR3 nucleotides: TGCAGCGTTGCCACAGATCCCAACACTGAAGCTTTCTTT.